This T cell receptor beta chain stems from a study of blood T cell repertoires in COVID-19. The overall study: PBMCs, B-cell-depleted T cells, or T cells provided the cDNA or gDNA that made up the material.

Germline assignment: CDR1 MDHEN and CDR2 SYDVKM. CDR3 length: 16 residues. Trimming left V 3 bases short and J 0 bases short, with 9 bases between. Libraries were prepared by immunoSEQ multiplex PCR; TCRdb keeps only in-frame clonotypes and omits some of them. The data show some 250,000 clones, about 83% seen once. This clone is a singleton in its sample. This sequence originates from an elderly man with acute or convalescent COVID-19. Sample: peripheral blood. The rearrangement links TRBV28 to TRBJ1-6; D is undetermined. This CDR3 reads CASSFTGSSYNSPLHF. CDR3 bases: TGTGCCAGCAGTTTTACGGGGAGCTCCTATAATTCACCCCTCCACTTT.